These 21 T cell receptor beta chains came from one sample sequenced in a study of cytomegalovirus exposure and HLA in healthy donors (dated by TCRdb to 2015 to 2018). Libraries were prepared through the immunoSEQ multiplex PCR assay. A mixture of 60 forward primers for TCR Vbeta segments and 13 reverse primers for TCR Jbeta segments was used in the multiplex PCR. TCRdb's version of the immuneACCESS table is confined to in-frame rearrangements and falls short of the full clone set. An unresolved V gene accounts for under half of the shortfall where checked; the remainder is of unknown origin. This sample comprises some 200,000 clones, approximately 78% of them detected only once. The ten largest clones represent 2.7% of the sample. Sequencing input: PBMCs. All receptors derive from a woman between 40 and 55 years old in good health and CMV-seronegative.

V usage is TRBV11-2 and J usage is TRBJ2-5; D might be TRBD2 (6 bases). V was cut by 2 bases and J by 2 bases, with 12 bases left in between. The CDR3 runs 15 residues. Germline V CDR1 and CDR2: SGHAT, FQNNGV. The CDR3 loop reads CASSLSVGLQETQYF. The CDR3 DNA reads as TGTGCCAGCAGCTTAAGTGTTGGACTACAAGAGACCCAGTACTTC.

This sequence joins TRBV29-1 and TRBJ1-2; the D is unclear. CDR1 is SQVTM, CDR2 ANQGSEA, per germline. This CDR3 comprises 15 residues. The V gene lost 1 base and the J gene lost 4 bases, with 16 bases spanning the gap. The CDR3 DNA reads TGCAGCGTTGAAGTGTATACGGAGTCCTTCTATGGCTACACCTTC. Its translation is CSVEVYTESFYGYTF.

V usage is TRBV2 and J usage is TRBJ2-1, with D uncertain. Germline loops: CDR1 SNHLY, CDR2 FYNNEI. The V end lost 5 bases, the J end lost 5 bases, and 10 bases lay between the germline ends. This CDR3 is built from 13 residues. DNA for the CDR3: TGTGCCAGCAGTTACTGGTTAAACAATGAGCAGTTCTTC. Translating gives CASSYWLNNEQFF.

This clone was observed once. The V and J genes are TRBV1 and TRBJ2-4; no DNA check was done on the table's D call, TRBD2. TRBV1 is a known pseudogene. The CDR3 spans 18 residues. The CDR3 DNA follows: TGCACCAGCAGCCAGGACTCGACTAGCGGGAGGGCCAAAAACATTCAGTACTTC. Translation gives CTSSQDSTSGRAKNIQYF.

The rearrangement joins TRBV5-1 to TRBJ1-2; 10 bases align to TRBD1. With 2 bases clipped from V and 6 bases from J, the junction kept 4 bases outside the gene matches. Germline values: CDR1 SGHRS, CDR2 YFSETQ. The CDR3 contains 14 residues. The CDR3 DNA reads as TGCGCCAGCAGCTTTGCCGGGACAGGGGATGGCTACACCTTC. Residues: CASSFAGTGDGYTF.

The chain joins TRBV4-1 to TRBJ2-6; 10 bases align to TRBD1. Germline loops: CDR1 MGHRA, CDR2 YSYEKL. The CDR3 runs 18 residues. V was clipped by 5 bases and J by 0 bases; unmatched bases: 7. CDR3 in DNA: TGCGCCAGCAGCAGCGCGGGACAGGGGATCTCTGGGGCCAACGTCCTGACTTTC. Translation: CASSSAGQGISGANVLTF.

This sequence joins TRBV5-1 and TRBJ2-7; possibly TRBD1 for D (5 bases). The CDR3 consists of 15 residues. The V gene's germline CDR1 is SGHRS and CDR2 YFSETQ. Trimming shortened V by 3 bases and J by 0 bases, and 13 bases separated the two germline ends. Written as DNA, the CDR3 is TGCGCCAGCAGCTCCTCTTGGGGCCTCTCCTACGAGCAGTACTTC. It translates to CASSSSWGLSYEQYF.

CDR3 nucleotides: TGTGCCAGCAGTGAAGGATGGGACAGGTACTACGAGCAGTACTTC. This sequence encodes CASSEGWDRYYEQYF. The chain employs TRBV6-1 and TRBJ2-7; 8 bases agree with TRBD1. The CDR3 spans 15 residues. V shed 1 base, J shed 3 bases, and the junction held 5 bases outside the gene matches. Germline CDR1 is MNHNS and CDR2 is SASEGT.

The V gene is TRBV27, the J gene TRBJ2-5; TRBD1 matches 9 bases. The CDR3 spans 16 residues. The V gene's germline CDR1 is MNHEY and CDR2 SMNVEV (reference sequence). V was clipped by 5 bases and J by 5 bases; unmatched bases: 12. The CDR3 coding sequence is TGTGCCAGCAGTCCCCGACGAGGGGGGACAGGGGAGACCCAGTACTTC. It translates to CASSPRRGGTGETQYF.

This chain's CDR3 is CSVVDRFNQPQHF. The CDR3 coding sequence is TGCAGCGTTGTAGACAGGTTTAATCAGCCCCAGCATTTT. The gene calls are TRBV29-1 and TRBJ1-5, with D possibly being TRBD1 (6 bases). This CDR3 is built from 13 residues. V lost 4 bases to trimming and J lost 4 bases, with 11 bases between them. CDR1 and CDR2 from the germline V gene are SQVTM and ANQGSEA.

This chain joins TRBV19 and TRBJ1-5, with 11 bases identical to TRBD1. There are 17 residues in the CDR3. With V trimmed by 4 bases and J by 3 bases, 8 bases remained unmatched. Germline values: CDR1 LNHDA, CDR2 SQIVND (reference sequence). In nucleotides, the CDR3 is TGTGCCAGTAGTAGCTCCGGGACAGGGGGTTTCAATCAGCCCCAGCATTTT. Translating gives CASSSSGTGGFNQPQHF.

V and J are TRBV2 and TRBJ2-5; 7 nucleotides line up with TRBD1. The end of the DNA fits TRBJ2-7 better, so the J call may be wrong. This CDR3 spans 15 amino acids. Germline CDR1 reads SNHLY; CDR2 reads FYNNEI. This CDR3 reads CASSSQGRGTYEQYF. For the CDR3, the DNA is TGTGCCAGCAGTTCTCAGGGCAGGGGGACCTACGAGCAGTACTTC.

There are a few counts of this clone. The V gene is TRBV27, the J gene TRBJ2-7; D may be TRBD2 (5 bases). The CDR3 contains 15 residues. Trimming took 5 bases from V and 5 from J, leaving 19 bases between them. The germline gives CDR1 MNHEY, CDR2 SMNVEV (reference sequence). In nucleotides, the CDR3 is TGTGCCAGCAGTAGTTACAGCCGAGGGTTAGACGAGCAGTACTTC. It codes for CASSSYSRGLDEQYF.

The chain uses TRBV27 and TRBJ2-1; possible D gene TRBD2, 5 bases. In germline, CDR1 is MNHEY, CDR2 SMNVEV (reference sequence). The V end lost 5 bases, the J end lost 9 bases, and 14 bases lay between the germline ends. The CDR3 runs to 13 residues. CDR3 sequence reads: CASSPPLAGEQFF. CDR3 coding DNA: TGTGCCAGCAGTCCCCCCCTAGCAGGTGAGCAGTTCTTC.

The V and J genes are TRBV5-1 and TRBJ1-5, with no clear D. V lost 0 bases to trimming and J lost 3 bases, with 10 bases between them. Germline V gene lookup returns CDR1 SGHRS and CDR2 YFSETQ. This CDR3 contains 15 residues. The CDR3 protein is CASSLDGEANQPQHF. The CDR3 DNA is TGCGCCAGCAGCTTGGACGGGGAGGCCAATCAGCCCCAGCATTTT.

The chain uses TRBV6-1 and TRBJ1-3; D possibly corresponds to TRBD1 (6 bases). This CDR3 region has 15 residues. V lost 10 bases and J 3 bases, leaving 19 bases between the germline ends. Germline loops: CDR1 MNHNS, CDR2 SASEGT. The CDR3 nucleotides read TGTGCCAACGCTCCGGACAGTTCAGGTGGAAACACCATATATTTT. Amino acid sequence: CANAPDSSGGNTIYF.

The chain has TRBV7-9 and TRBJ2-7, with TRBD2 matching over 11 bases. V shed 5 bases and J 5 bases; nucleotides not matched to a gene: 5. The CDR3 has 14 amino acids. Germline V gene sequence: CDR1 SEHNR, CDR2 FQNEAQ (reference sequence). The CDR3 loop reads CASSDSGRVNEQYF. In DNA, the CDR3 is TGTGCCAGCAGCGATAGCGGGAGGGTCAACGAGCAGTACTTC.

The chain joins TRBV7-9 to TRBJ2-3; D is uncertain. With 3 bases removed from V and 5 bases from J, the gap between germline ends came to 6 bases. The CDR3 consists of 12 residues. Germline CDR1 SEHNR, CDR2 FQNEAQ (reference sequence). The CDR3 nucleotides are TGTGCCAGCAGCTTCGGCGGAGATACGCAGTATTTT. This translates into CASSFGGDTQYF.

The genes are TRBV19 and TRBJ2-4; 9 bases align to TRBD2. Germline-derived CDR1 and CDR2 are LNHDA and SQIVND (reference sequence). The CDR3 loop spans 16 amino acids. The junction had 7 bases not matched to a gene; V was cut back by 3 bases and J by 4 bases. Here the CDR3 DNA reads TGTGCCAGTAGTATCGGGGGTGCGGGGGGGAAAAACATTCAGTACTTC. It encodes CASSIGGAGGKNIQYF.

This chain connects TRBV19 to TRBJ1-5, with D possibly being TRBD1 (6 bases). Germline loops: CDR1 LNHDA, CDR2 SQIVND (reference sequence). Trimming stripped 4 bases from V and 4 bases from J, with 14 bases between. This CDR3 is 15 amino acids long. The CDR3, as DNA: TGTGCCAGTAGTACGGGGACACGGGGAAATCAGCCCCAGCATTTT. Its translation: CASSTGTRGNQPQHF.

This clone showed up just once. This sequence joins TRBV30 and TRBJ1-3; TRBD1 is a possible D gene (5 bases). The length of the CDR3 is 15 residues. Germline CDR1 is GTSNPN and CDR2 is SVGIG (reference sequence). The V gene lost 2 bases and the J gene lost 0 bases, with 11 bases spanning the gap. In nucleotides, the CDR3 is TGTGCCTGGAGTCGGGGGGGAATCTCTGGAAACACCATATATTTT. Its translation: CAWSRGGISGNTIYF.